Presented here are 11 T cell receptor beta chains from one specimen sequenced in a study of CDR3 diversity in severe acne. Via MiXCR, TCRdb re-called the PCR reads, giving one row per CDR3 protein. Of around 83,000 distinct CDR3 sequences listed, under 55% are singletons. The sample taken for sequencing was blood. The receptors derive from a male donor with severe acne vulgaris.

The chain uses TRBV4-2 and TRBJ2-7; D perhaps matches TRBD2 (6 bases). CDR1 is LGHNA and CDR2 is YNFKEQ in the germline V gene. V lost 0 bases, J lost 0 bases, and 9 bases lay in between. This CDR3 region has 15 residues. CDR3 sequence: CASSQEASASYEQYF. The CDR3 region has the DNA TGTGCCAGCAGCCAAGAAGCTAGCGCCTCCTACGAGCAGTACTTC.

V and J are TRBV29-1 and TRBJ2-7; 9 nucleotides agree with TRBD1. The CDR3 covers 14 residues. Germline V CDR1 and CDR2: SQVTM, ANQGSEA. V lost 6 bases and J lost 4; bases outside the gene matches: 10. The CDR3 bases are TGCAGCGTCGGATCCGGGACAGGGCGGTACGAGCAGTACTTC. As protein: CSVGSGTGRYEQYF.

V usage is TRBV12-3 or TRBV12-4 and J usage is TRBJ2-5; 8 bases map to TRBD2. The closer fit of TRBJ2-7 to the DNA end suggests the J call may be wrong. CDR3 length: 16 residues. CDR3 loop: CASSLRGLDFAYEQYF. The DNA of the CDR3 is TGTGCCAGCAGTTTACGGGGACTAGATTTTGCCTACGAGCAGTACTTC.

This clonotype was observed a few times. The final CDR3 position lacks the conserved phenylalanine or tryptophan, pointing to a likely read error. The DNA is omitted, as the CDR3 cannot be located on it reliably, and the CDR3 follows TCRdb's listing. The chain carries TRBV2 and TRBJ2-5. Germline V gene sequence: CDR1 SNHLY, CDR2 FYNNEI. The CDR3 has 10 amino acids, counting both end residues. CDR3 protein: CASRADVGLL.

The chain combines TRBV29-1 with TRBJ2-6, with a tentative D call TRBD2 (6 bases). The germline V gene encodes CDR1 SQVTM and CDR2 ANQGSEA. The CDR3 is 18 residues long. Trimming removed 0 bases from V and 0 bases from J, with 15 bases in between. The CDR3 bases are TGCAGCGTTGAAGATCGGAGTTCGGGAGTCTCTGGGGCCAACGTCCTGACTTTC. Protein sequence: CSVEDRSSGVSGANVLTF. The full variable domain, rest sourced from reference TRBV29-1 and TRBJ2-6, is SAVISQKPSRDICQRGTSLTIQCQVDSQVTMMFWYRQQPGQSLTLIATANQGSEATYESGFVIDKFPISRPNLTFSTLTVSNMSPEDSSIYLCSVEDRSSGVSGANVLTFGAGSRLTVL.

This clonotype was recorded at least ten times. The chain joins TRBV9 to TRBJ2-7; TRBD1 matches 11 bases. Germline CDR1 reads SGDLS; CDR2 reads YYNGEE. The CDR3 has 14 amino acids. Germline trimming cut 3 bases from V and 3 bases from J; bases unmatched to any gene: 2. The CDR3 DNA follows: TGTGCCAGCAGCGCTGGGACAGGGGGCTACGAGCAGTACTTC. It specifies CASSAGTGGYEQYF.

This clonotype was seen repeatedly, ten times or more. The V call is TRBV12-3 or TRBV12-4, the J call TRBJ1-2; the D is unclear. V was clipped by 0 bases and J by 1 base, with 0 bases between them. The CDR3 loop spans 12 amino acids. The CDR3 protein is CASSLANYGYTF. CDR3 sequence (DNA): TGTGCCAGCAGTTTAGCTAACTATGGCTACACCTTC.

This rearrangement joins TRBV7-2 to TRBJ2-7; possibly TRBD1 for D (6 bases). Trimming shortened V by 6 bases and J by 7 bases, and 19 bases separated the two germline ends. Germline V gene data show CDR1 as SGHTA and CDR2 as FQGNSA. This CDR3 is built from 14 residues. CDR3 coding DNA: TGTGCCAGCAGTGACAGGCCGGACACCGGGGAGCAGTACTTC. Translating it yields CASSDRPDTGEQYF.

This clonotype was picked up many times. V usage is TRBV20-1 and J usage is TRBJ2-1; no clear D gene. The CDR3 is 16 residues long. The germline V and J ends were trimmed by 0 bases and 1 base, with 13 bases remaining between them. Germline loops: CDR1 DFQATT, CDR2 SNEGSKA (reference sequence). The CDR3 DNA follows: TGCAGTGCTAGAGATCTCGAAGGGAAATCCTACAATGAGCAGTTCTTC. Its protein product is CSARDLEGKSYNEQFF.

In regard to this clonotype: This may arise from a read error, as a much more abundant clone is one base away. The rearrangement uses TRBV2 and TRBJ1-5; D not certain. Trimming stripped 8 bases from V and 8 bases from J, with 13 bases between. The germline gives CDR1 SNHLY, CDR2 FYNNEI. The CDR3 runs 12 residues. CDR3 bases: TGTGCCAGCTGCAAGGGTAGGGAGCCCCAGCATTTT. This gives the protein CASCKGREPQHF.

This clonotype came up a few times. The V and J genes are TRBV5-4 and TRBJ2-2, with D possibly TRBD1 on 6 matching bases. Germline lookup yields CDR1 SGHNT and CDR2 YYREEE (reference sequence). This CDR3 region has 15 residues. Trimming left V 4 bases short and J 2 bases short, with 12 bases between. CDR3 DNA: TGTGCCAGCAGCCACGGACAGCGAAACACCGGGGAGCTGTTTTTT. This encodes CASSHGQRNTGELFF.